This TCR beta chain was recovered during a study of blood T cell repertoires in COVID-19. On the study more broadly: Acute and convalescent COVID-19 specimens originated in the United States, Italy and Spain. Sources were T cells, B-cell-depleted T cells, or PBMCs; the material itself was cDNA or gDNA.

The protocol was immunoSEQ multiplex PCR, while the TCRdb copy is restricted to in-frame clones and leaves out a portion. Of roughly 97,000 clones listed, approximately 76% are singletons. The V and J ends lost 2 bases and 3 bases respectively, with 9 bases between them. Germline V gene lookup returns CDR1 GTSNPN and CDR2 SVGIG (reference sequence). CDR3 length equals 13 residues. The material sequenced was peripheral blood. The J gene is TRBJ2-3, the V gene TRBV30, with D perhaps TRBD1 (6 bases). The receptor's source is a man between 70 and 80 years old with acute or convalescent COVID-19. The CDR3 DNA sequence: TGTGCCTGGAGTTTCCAGGGGACAGATACGCAGTATTTT. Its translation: CAWSFQGTDTQYF.